This T cell receptor (beta chain) originates from a study of quantifying T cell responses using KT2 cells. As for the study in general: TCR alpha and beta constant-region primers primed reverse transcription of RNA.

The junction had 10 bases not matched to a gene; V was cut back by 5 bases and J by 8 bases. The germline CDR1 and CDR2 sequences are SGHTA and FQGTGA. This CDR3 is built from 15 residues. Each cDNA got a UMI-containing oligo ligated at its 3' end. The first PCR ran 3 to 5 cycles with an equimolar RC1.1 and RC1.2 beta primer mix. A single record per CDR3 protein comes from TCRdb applying MiXCR to the UMI-ligation and nested PCR reads. This table holds around 44,000 distinct CDR3 sequences, 15% to 20% found once. Unfractionated PBMC were spiked with known numbers of KT2 clone cells. This clonotype was seen a handful of times.

The genes are TRBV7-3 and TRBJ2-1; 9 nucleotides line up with TRBD2. The specimen sequenced was PBMCs spiked with cells of the T cell clone KT2. This sequence was found in a human donor. The CDR3 DNA follows: TGTGCCAGCAGCCCGGGTAGCGGGAGCCTTGATGAGCAGTTCTTC. It is translated as CASSPGSGSLDEQFF.